This TCR beta chain was profiled in a study of T cell responses to AZD1222 COVID-19 vaccine. General observations from the study: Donors were chiefly white British, with a greater number of females, and clonal diversity was perhaps underestimated.

Germline loops: CDR1 LNHDA, CDR2 SQIVND (reference sequence). Trimming stripped 4 bases from V and 3 bases from J, with 9 bases between. The CDR3 extends over 13 amino acids. Profiled with immunoSEQ multiplex PCR; TCRdb holds only in-frame clones, not every one. The sample consists of about 86,000 clones, about 88% of them appearing once. On this clone: Its target is unknown.

This sample comprised peripheral blood, obtained 28 days after the second AZD1222 dose. V is TRBV19 and J is TRBJ1-1, with D uncertain. The source is an adult who received the AZD1222 COVID-19 vaccine. The CDR3 DNA reads as TGTGCCAGTAGTAGACTAGGATACACTGAAGCTTTCTTT. Protein sequence: CASSRLGYTEAFF. The full variable domain, in which reference TRBV19 and TRBJ1-1 provide the parts outside the CDR3, is DGGITQSPKYLFRKEGQNVTLSCEQNLNHDAMYWYRQDPGQGLRLIYYSQIVNDFQKGDIAEGYSVSREKKESFPLTVTSAQKNPTAFYLCASSRLGYTEAFFGQGTRLTVV.